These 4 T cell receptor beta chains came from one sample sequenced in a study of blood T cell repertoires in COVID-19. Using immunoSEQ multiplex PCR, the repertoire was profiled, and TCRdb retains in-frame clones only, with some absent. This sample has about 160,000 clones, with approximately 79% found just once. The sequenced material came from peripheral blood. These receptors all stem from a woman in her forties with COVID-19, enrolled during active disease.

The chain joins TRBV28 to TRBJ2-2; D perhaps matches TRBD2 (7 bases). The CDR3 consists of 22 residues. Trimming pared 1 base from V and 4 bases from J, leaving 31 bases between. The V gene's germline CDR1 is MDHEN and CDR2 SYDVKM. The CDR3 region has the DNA TGTGCCAGCAGTTTATCCCCTATAGGGGGGGAGGCCATCCTTGTGGTCACCGGGGAGCTGTTTTTT. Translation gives CASSLSPIGGEAILVVTGELFF.

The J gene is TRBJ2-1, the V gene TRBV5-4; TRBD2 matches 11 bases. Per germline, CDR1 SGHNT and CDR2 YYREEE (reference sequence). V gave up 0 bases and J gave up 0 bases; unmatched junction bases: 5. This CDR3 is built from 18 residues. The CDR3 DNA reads TGTGCCAGCAGCTTGGTACTAGCGGGAGTGGGCTCCTACAATGAGCAGTTCTTC. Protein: CASSLVLAGVGSYNEQFF.

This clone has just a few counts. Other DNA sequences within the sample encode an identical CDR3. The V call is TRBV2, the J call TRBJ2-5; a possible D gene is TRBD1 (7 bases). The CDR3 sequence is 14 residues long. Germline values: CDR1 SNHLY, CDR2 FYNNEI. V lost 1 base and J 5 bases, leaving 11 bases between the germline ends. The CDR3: CASSEVAGGETQYF. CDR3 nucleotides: TGTGCCAGCAGTGAAGTGGCAGGGGGGGAGACCCAGTACTTC. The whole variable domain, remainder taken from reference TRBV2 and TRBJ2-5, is EPEVTQTPSHQVTQMGQEVILRCVPISNHLYFYWYRQILGQKVEFLVSFYNNEISEKSEIFDDQFSVERPDGSNFTLKIRSTKLEDSAMYFCASSEVAGGETQYFGPGTRLLVL.

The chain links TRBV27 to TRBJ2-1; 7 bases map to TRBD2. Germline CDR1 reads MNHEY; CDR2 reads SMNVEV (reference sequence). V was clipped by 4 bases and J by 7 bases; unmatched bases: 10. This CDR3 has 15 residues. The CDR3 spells CASSSPVRGRNEQFF. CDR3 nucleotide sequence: TGTGCCAGCAGTTCCCCAGTGCGGGGGAGAAATGAGCAGTTCTTC.